Listed below are T cell receptor beta chains from one sample, sequenced in a study of T cell repertoires in cytomegalovirus infection. Each CDR3 protein is one row after TCRdb ran MiXCR on the reads. The sample carries around 900,000 distinct CDR3 sequences, around a third recorded once. Antigen specificity for these receptors is unknown. The sequencing used cultured CD8+ T cells from PBMCs, collected from culture after CMV antigen stimulation. The receptors shown here come from a human donor in good health (CMV status not recorded). Some clones in this sample may be carry-over from other donors' samples. CDR3s include the opening cysteine and the closing phenylalanine or tryptophan. The D gene is left open where the match is weak. Expanded clones get a size class; other rows say once, few or many, or leave the size out.

V gene	clone size	J gene	D gene	CDR3 DNA	CDR3 protein
TRBV6-2/TRBV6-3	-	TRBJ2-1	-	TGTGCCAGCAGGACCGGGGCGGTTGGGTTCTTC	CASRTGAVGFF
TRBV6-2/TRBV6-3	few	TRBJ1-1	-	TGTGCCAGCAGACATTACAGGAATTTGGACACTGAAGCTTTCTTT	CASRHYRNLDTEAFF
TRBV6-6	few	TRBJ1-5	-	TGTGCAGCTAGGGGGGACATGAATCAGCCCCAGCATTTT	CAARGDMNQPQHF
TRBV4-1	few	TRBJ2-1	TRBD2	TGCGCCAGCAGCCAAGACGTCGGGGGGGCTTACAATGAGCAGTTCTTC	CASSQDVGGAYNEQFF
TRBV27	-	TRBJ1-4	-	TGTGCCAGCAAATTGAGGGAAAAACTGTTTTTT	CASKLREKLFF
TRBV20-1	few	TRBJ1-5	TRBD1	TGCAGTGCTTCGACAGGGGACTATCAGCCCCAGCATTTT	CSASTGDYQPQHF
TRBV6-1	-	TRBJ1-1	-	TGTGCCAGCAGTGAAGCACCGGCGCTTGAAGCTTTCTTT	CASSEAPALEAFF
TRBV6-2/TRBV6-3	-	TRBJ2-3	-	TGTGCCAGCAGTACCCCCCCGCGGGGTGACACAGATACGCAGTATTTT	CASSTPPRGDTDTQYF
TRBV6-2/TRBV6-3	-	TRBJ2-1	-	TGTGCCAGCAGTTACTCGCCTAGCCCGAGATACAATGAGCAGTTCTTC	CASSYSPSPRYNEQFF
TRBV7-9	-	TRBJ1-2	-	TGTGCCAGCAGCTCGCAGTTGGATGGCTACACCTTC	CASSSQLDGYTF
TRBV5-6	once	TRBJ1-6	-	TGTGCCAGCAGCTTCCCGAGCTCCTATAATTCACCCCTCCACTTT	CASSFPSSYNSPLHF
TRBV4-2	-	TRBJ2-3	-	TGTGCCAGCAGCCAAGATTTCGCTGGGGCCACAGATACGCAGTATTTT	CASSQDFAGATDTQYF
TRBV7-9	once	TRBJ2-2	-	TGTGCCAGCAGCTTAGGAGGCTTCGGGGAGCTGTTTTTT	CASSLGGFGELFF
TRBV24-1	-	TRBJ1-3	-	TGTGCCACCAGTGACTCCGGGGGAAACACCATATATTTT	CATSDSGGNTIYF
TRBV12-3/TRBV12-4	-	TRBJ2-7	TRBD1	TGTGGCAGCAGTGGGTCAGGGGGCAGATACGAGCAGTACTTC	CGSSGSGGRYEQYF
TRBV12-3/TRBV12-4	many	TRBJ2-1	-	TGTGCCAGCAGTTTCGGGGTTGAGCAGTTCTTC	CASSFGVEQFF
TRBV7-9	few	TRBJ1-2	-	TGTGCCAGCAGCTTAGAGTTGACTTATGGCTACACCTTC	CASSLELTYGYTF
TRBV12-3/TRBV12-4	few	TRBJ1-6	TRBD1	TGTGCCAGCAGCACAGGGGGCGGTTCACCCCTCCACTTT	CASSTGGGSPLHF
TRBV6-5	few	TRBJ2-1	TRBD2	TGTGCCAGCAGCGCGGGACTAGCGGGGGACTTTAACTACAATGAGCAGTTCTTC	CASSAGLAGDFNYNEQFF
TRBV4-2	few	TRBJ1-6	TRBD1	TGTGCCAGCAGGGCAAACAGGGGAGGAGGATCACCCCTCCACTTT	CASRANRGGGSPLHF
TRBV7-6	-	TRBJ1-5	-	TGTGCCAGCAGCTTAGGGGGGCGCAATCAGCTCCAGCATTTT	CASSLGGRNQLQHF
TRBV19	few	TRBJ2-1	TRBD2	TGTGCCAGTAGTATTTTGCAGGTCGGGGGGGCGGATGAGCAGTTCTTC	CASSILQVGGADEQFF
TRBV5-1	-	TRBJ1-1	-	TGCGCCAGCAGCTTGGAATTCGCAGGGGTTAGAAACACTGAAGCTTTCTTT	CASSLEFAGVRNTEAFF
TRBV27	-	TRBJ2-1	TRBD2	TGTGCCAACAAAACCGGGACTAGCGGCAATGAGCAGTTCTTC	CANKTGTSGNEQFF
TRBV29-1	few	TRBJ1-2	TRBD1	TGCAGCGTTGAAGACCGGGACAGTCTTTATGGCTACACCTTC	CSVEDRDSLYGYTF
TRBV6-6	-	TRBJ1-4	-	TGTGCCAGCAGACCGAGAGAGGAGGAAAAACTGTTTTTT	CASRPREEEKLFF
TRBV5-6	many	TRBJ1-1	-	TGTGCCAGCAGCTTCGGGAGGCCTATGAACACTGAAGCTTTCTTT	CASSFGRPMNTEAFF
TRBV10-3	-	TRBJ2-1	-	TGTGCCATCAGTGGGGTGGACATACCGAGGAATGAGCAGTTCTTC	CAISGVDIPRNEQFF
TRBV7-3	-	TRBJ1-6	-	TGTGCCAGCAGCTTAGAAGCCGTTGGGCTGTCACCCCTCCGCTTT	CASSLEAVGLSPLRF
TRBV3-1	once	TRBJ1-4	TRBD1	TGTGCCAGCAGCCAAGTAGGGACAGGCTCCTTGAATGAAAAACTGTTTTTT	CASSQVGTGSLNEKLFF
TRBV7-9	few	TRBJ2-1	-	TGTGCCAGCAGCTTAACAGGGAGGAAGGCTAGCGGTACCAATGAGCAGTTCTTC	CASSLTGRKASGTNEQFF
TRBV6-2/TRBV6-3	few	TRBJ2-5	-	TGTGCCAGCAAAGCAGAAAAAGGGACCGACCCCCGAGAGACCCAGTACTTC	CASKAEKGTDPRETQYF
TRBV7-6	many	TRBJ1-5	-	TGTGCCAGCAGCTTAAAGCTTTCGGGTCAGCCCCAGCATTTT	CASSLKLSGQPQHF
TRBV5-6	-	TRBJ1-1	-	TGTGCCAGCAGTAACGGGCAGCCGCGCACTGAAGCTTTCTTT	CASSNGQPRTEAFF
TRBV24-1	few	TRBJ1-2	TRBD1	TGTGCCACCAGTGATCAGGGGGTATCGGCAGCCCCCTATGGCTACACCTTC	CATSDQGVSAAPYGYTF
TRBV12-5	once	TRBJ2-2	TRBD2	TGTGCTAGTGGTTTATCGGGGGGGGACACCGGGGAGCTGTTTTTT	CASGLSGGDTGELFF
TRBV12-3/TRBV12-4	few	TRBJ2-1	-	TGTGCCAGCAACCATCCGGGGCCCCCCAATGAGCAGTTCTTC	CASNHPGPPNEQFF
TRBV12-3/TRBV12-4	-	TRBJ1-1	-	TGTGCCAGCAGTTTTGGTCCCGCGGGAAGTGGGGGAACGGCTTTCTTT	CASSFGPAGSGGTAFF
TRBV7-9	-	TRBJ2-1	-	TGTGCCAGCAGCTTACCCCCTAGTCTCAATGAGCAGTTCTTC	CASSLPPSLNEQFF
TRBV7-6	-	TRBJ1-1	-	TGTGCCAGCAGGCCGAGAGCTCCCGAAGCTTTCTTT	CASRPRAPEAFF
TRBV2	-	TRBJ2-2	TRBD2	TGTGCCAGCAGTGAATTGCCTTCCGGGACTAGCTCCGCCGGGGAGCTGTTTTTT	CASSELPSGTSSAGELFF
TRBV7-9	-	TRBJ2-4	-	TGTGCCAGCAGTCCCGACGGCCCGTTATGGAACATTCAGTACTTC	CASSPDGPLWNIQYF
TRBV15	-	TRBJ2-2	TRBD1	TGTGCCACCAGCGCCCCTTTGGCAGGGGGCACCGGGGAGCTGTTTTTT	CATSAPLAGGTGELFF
TRBV12-3/TRBV12-4	few	TRBJ2-5	-	TGTGCCAGCAGTTTAGGCGTTAGCGAGACCCAGTACTTC	CASSLGVSETQYF
TRBV19	once	TRBJ2-3	TRBD2	TGTGCCAGTAGTCTCACCCCCGGGGCGGGGGGAAGCACAGATACGCAGTATTTT	CASSLTPGAGGSTDTQYF
TRBV19	many	TRBJ1-1	-	TGTGCCAGTAGTATCACACAGAACACTGAAGCTTTCTTT	CASSITQNTEAFF
TRBV4-3	-	TRBJ1-5	-	TGCGCCAGCAGCCAAGGATCGGCAGGGGAATTGGATCAGCCCCAGCATTTT	CASSQGSAGELDQPQHF
TRBV27	-	TRBJ2-3	-	TGTGCCAGCAGTTACCGTTGGGACGATAGCACAGATACGCAGTATTTT	CASSYRWDDSTDTQYF
TRBV12-3/TRBV12-4	-	TRBJ1-5	-	TGTGCCAGCAGTTTAAACAGGGCCAATCAGCCCCAGCATTTT	CASSLNRANQPQHF
TRBV20-1	-	TRBJ1-6	TRBD1	TGCAGTGCTAGAGATTCTAACAGGGGGCTGGGAAATTCACCCCTCCACTTT	CSARDSNRGLGNSPLHF
TRBV7-9	many	TRBJ1-1	-	TGTGCCAGCAGCCGGGGGGGGGACACTGAAGCTTTCTTT	CASSRGGDTEAFF
TRBV7-3	few	TRBJ2-5	-	TGTGCCAGCAGCTTAGATGGGTCGAGGGGGGAGACCCAGTACTTC	CASSLDGSRGETQYF
TRBV4-1	many	TRBJ2-5	-	TGCGCCAGCAGCCGGGACTTTCAAGAGACCCAGTACTTC	CASSRDFQETQYF